The entry below gives a single T cell receptor (beta chain) sequence along with its context. This entry is derived from a study of blood T cell repertoires in COVID-19. Study in general: T cells, B-cell-depleted T cells, or PBMCs supplied cDNA or gDNA.

The method was immunoSEQ multiplex PCR; TCRdb's version includes in-frame clones alone and lacks a portion of them. Of some 120,000 clones in the sample, around 83% were seen once. Self-reported history from a screening survey and questionnaire set each donor's cohort. CDR3 length equals 17 residues. In germline, CDR1 is MNHEY, CDR2 SMNVEV (reference sequence). Trimming removed 8 bases from V and 0 bases from J, with 19 bases in between. This chain joins TRBV27 and TRBJ2-2, with D perhaps matching TRBD1 (5 bases). Sequencing was performed on PBMCs or T cells enriched from blood (not recorded which). The TCR was taken from a man younger than 45 who had recovered from COVID-19. In DNA, the CDR3 is TGTGCCAGCCGGCAGGGATCCGGAATCGCGAACACCGGGGAGCTGTTTTTT. It translates to CASRQGSGIANTGELFF.